This TCR beta chain derives from a study of immune characterization of retroperitoneal liposarcoma. Germline V gene lookup returns CDR1 MNHEY and CDR2 SMNVEV (reference sequence). This CDR3 spans 16 amino acids. A word on this clonotype: Mismatch with germline at one junction end may stem from a read error.

TCRdb fed the PCR reads into MiXCR, producing one record per CDR3 protein. Among about 10,000 distinct CDR3 sequences, about 27% were seen once, and the ten largest hold roughly 8.5%. The V and J genes are TRBV27 and TRBJ2-3, with 9 bases matching TRBD2. The clonotype was recovered from a female donor with retroperitoneal liposarcoma. Sample: tumor tissue. This CDR3 is CASRIAAGGFNNEQFF. As DNA, the CDR3 is TGTGCCAGCAGGATTGCAGCGGGGGGTTTCAACAATGAGCAGTTCTTT.